This TCR beta chain was sequenced in a study of control samples from healthy donors and cancer patients. Trimming removed 1 base at V and 5 bases at J, with 11 bases between. The CDR3 contains 14 residues. Germline-derived CDR1 and CDR2 are LGHDT and YNNKEL (reference sequence). Clones were read by immunoSEQ multiplex PCR, and TCRdb kept only the in-frame ones, dropping some. Of about 83,000 clones detected, 91% appear once; the ten largest clones hold around 17%. The sample consisted of blood. The gene calls are TRBV3-1 (or the pseudogene TRBV3-2) and TRBJ2-5; D gene uncertain. The TCR was taken from a man aged 45 to 65 in good health. The CDR3 sequence: CASSQAPGSETQYF. The CDR3 DNA sequence: TGTGCCAGCAGCCAAGCCCCTGGCTCGGAGACCCAGTACTTC.